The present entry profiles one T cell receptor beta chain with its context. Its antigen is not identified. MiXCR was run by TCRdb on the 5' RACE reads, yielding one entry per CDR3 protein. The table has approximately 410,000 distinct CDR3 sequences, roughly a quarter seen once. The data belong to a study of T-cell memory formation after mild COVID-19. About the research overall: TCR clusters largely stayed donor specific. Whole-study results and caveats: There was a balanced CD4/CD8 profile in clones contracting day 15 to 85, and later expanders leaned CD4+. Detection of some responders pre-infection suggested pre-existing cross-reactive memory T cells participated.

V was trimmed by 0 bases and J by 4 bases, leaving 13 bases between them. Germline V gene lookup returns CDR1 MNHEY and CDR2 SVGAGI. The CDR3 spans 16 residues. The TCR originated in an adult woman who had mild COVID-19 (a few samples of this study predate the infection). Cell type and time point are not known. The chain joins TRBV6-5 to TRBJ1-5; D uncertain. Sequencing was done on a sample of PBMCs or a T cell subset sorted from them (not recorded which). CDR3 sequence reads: CASSYSKIDGNQPQHF. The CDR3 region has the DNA TGTGCCAGCAGTTACTCGAAGATCGACGGGAATCAGCCCCAGCATTTT.